This passage covers 22 T cell receptor beta chains from one sample sequenced in a study of glioma-infiltrating T cells. The iRepertoire nested amplicon-rescue multiplex PCR amplified TCR alpha and beta CDR3s from RNA. TCRdb ran MiXCR on the multiplex PCR reads and lists one entry per CDR3 protein. The sample holds approximately 130,000 distinct CDR3 sequences; approximately 24% are singletons and the top ten take around 28%. The sequenced material came from glioma tissue, nonneoplastic brain tissue, or PBMCs (not recorded which). These receptors were taken from a human donor with low-grade glioma or glioblastoma, undergoing nonglioma brain surgery, or in good health (not recorded which).

This chain uses TRBV20-1 with TRBJ2-3, with TRBD1 as a possible D gene (6 bases). The CDR3 consists of 13 residues. V was shortened by 4 bases and J by 4 bases, with 12 bases between the two germline ends. Germline V lookup: CDR1 DFQATT, CDR2 SNEGSKA (reference sequence). The CDR3 loop is CSANRENADTQYF. For the CDR3, the DNA is TGCAGTGCTAACAGGGAAAATGCAGATACGCAGTATTTT.

This clonotype was recorded many times. The chain's CDR3 is CASRLAGAITDTQYF. DNA of the CDR3: TGTGCCAGCAGGCTAGCGGGGGCTATCACAGATACGCAGTATTTT. This sequence joins TRBV6-1 and TRBJ2-3; 10 bases line up with TRBD2. Germline V gene data show CDR1 as MNHNS and CDR2 as SASEGT. This CDR3 comprises 15 residues. Trimming took 6 bases from V and 2 from J; bases not matched to a gene: 5.

In its sample, this clonotype was seen many times. The junction departs from germline at one end; a sequencing error may be responsible. The chain recombines TRBV7-9 with TRBJ2-5; 7 positions match TRBD1. Germline values: CDR1 SEHNR, CDR2 FQNEAQ (reference sequence). The CDR3 extends over 15 amino acids. The CDR3 spells CASTLVPGQQETQYF. The CDR3 DNA is TGTGCCAGCACCTTAGTACCGGGACAGCAAGAGACCCAGTACTTC. The full variable domain, its missing parts supplied by reference TRBV7-9 and TRBJ2-5, is DTGVSQNPRHKITKRGQNVTFRCDPISEHNRLYWYRQTLGQGPEFLTYFQNEAQLEKSRLLSDRFSAERPKGSFSTLEIQRTEQGDSAMYLCASTLVPGQQETQYFGPGTRLLVL.

This clonotype was picked up many times. The chain employs TRBV20-1 and TRBJ1-1, with 11 bases aligning to TRBD1. The CDR3 spans 14 residues. V lost 1 base and J lost 7; bases outside the gene matches: 5. Germline CDR1 reads DFQATT; CDR2 reads SNEGSKA (reference sequence). The CDR3 coding sequence is TGCAGTGCTAGAGGGACAGGGGGCGCGGATGAAGCTTTCTTT. Its protein is CSARGTGGADEAFF.

This clonotype came up many times. J is TRBJ1-1 and V is TRBV6-6, with D perhaps matching TRBD1 (5 bases). The germline V gene encodes CDR1 MNHNY and CDR2 SVGAGI (reference sequence). The CDR3 spans 13 residues. V lost 0 bases, J lost 4 bases, and 6 bases lay in between. The CDR3 nucleotides read TGTGCCAGCAGTTACTCGGGGACCACTGAAGCTTTCTTT. Translated, it gives CASSYSGTTEAFF.

Note on this clonotype: As the CDR3 is not closed by the conserved phenylalanine or tryptophan, this likely results from a read error. V and J are TRBV2 and TRBJ1-6; D is perhaps TRBD1 (6 bases). The CDR3 consists of 14 residues. Germline V CDR1 and CDR2: SNHLY, FYNNEI. Trimming stripped 5 bases from V and 9 bases from J, with 14 bases between. DNA for the CDR3: TGTGCCAGCAGTCGACAGGTTGCACGTTCACCCCTCCACCTT. Encoded protein: CASSRQVARSPLHL.

This rearrangement joins TRBV19 to TRBJ1-1; D not resolved. CDR1 and CDR2 from the germline V gene are LNHDA and SQIVND (reference sequence). The CDR3 length is 12 residues. V was shortened by 3 bases and J by 5 bases, with 7 bases between the two germline ends. CDR3 loop: CASSIRGTEAFF. The CDR3 coding sequence is TGTGCCAGTAGTATTCGGGGAACTGAAGCTTTCTTT.

Comments on this clonotype: This may arise from a read error, as a much more abundant clone is one base away. V and J are TRBV6-4 and TRBJ2-3, with unresolved D. V shed 0 bases and J shed 5 bases, with 0 bases lying between them. Germline V gene sequence: CDR1 MRHNA, CDR2 SNTAGT. The length of the CDR3 is 11 residues. CDR3 residues: CASSDSDTQYF. CDR3 DNA sequence: TGTGCCAGCAGTGACTCAGATACGCAGTATTTT.

This sequence joins TRBV5-1 and TRBJ1-2; 8 nucleotides align to TRBD1. Germline-derived CDR1 and CDR2 are SGHRS and YFSETQ. CDR3 length: 14 amino acids. With V trimmed by 4 bases and J by 8 bases, 10 bases remained unmatched. The CDR3 sequence: CASSGVTGGKGYTF. In DNA form, the CDR3 reads TGCGCCAGCAGCGGGGTCACAGGGGGGAAAGGCTACACCTTC.

This clonotype was detected many times. This chain uses TRBV6-1 with TRBJ2-7, with D uncertain. Trimming left V 6 bases short and J 6 bases short, with 15 bases between. The germline V gene has CDR1 MNHNS and CDR2 SASEGT. The length of the CDR3 is 13 residues. The CDR3 DNA follows: TGTGCCAGCAGCCCTCACCCTGACGGCGAGCAGTACGTC. Protein: CASSPHPDGEQYV.

This chain connects TRBV11-3 to TRBJ2-3; a weak D match, TRBD2 (6 bases). This CDR3 comprises 16 residues. The germline V gene encodes CDR1 SGHNT and CDR2 YENEEA. Trimming pared 5 bases from V and 0 bases from J, leaving 15 bases between. This CDR3 reads CASSPARLASTDTQYF. The CDR3 DNA reads as TGTGCCAGCAGCCCCGCCCGGCTAGCGAGCACAGATACGCAGTATTTT.

This clonotype was counted ten times or more. This chain connects TRBV6-1 to TRBJ1-2; D is unresolved. This CDR3 region has 12 residues. CDR1 MNHNS and CDR2 SASEGT come from the germline V gene. Trimming cost V 6 bases and J 3 bases, with 8 bases left between them. CDR3 DNA: TGTGCCAGCAGCGCACGCTACTATGGCTACACCTTC. Its translation is CASSARYYGYTF.

This clonotype was detected ten times or more. The chain has TRBV28 and TRBJ1-5; unclear D gene. Germline-derived CDR1 and CDR2 are MDHEN and SYDVKM. The CDR3 loop spans 15 amino acids. Trimming cost V 2 bases and J 7 bases, with 15 bases left between them. The CDR3 reads CASSLNGRTQQPQHF. DNA for the CDR3: TGTGCCAGCAGTTTAAATGGCCGAACTCAACAGCCCCAGCATTTT.

This clonotype was detected only a few times. This rearrangement joins TRBV6-6 to TRBJ2-7; tentatively, D is TRBD1 (6 bases). In germline, CDR1 is MNHNY, CDR2 SVGAGI (reference sequence). The length of the CDR3 is 15 residues. Trimming took off 2 bases at V and 0 bases at J, with 11 bases between the two ends. CDR3 DNA: TGTGCCAGCAGTTACCCTGGACAGAGCTCCTACGAGCAGTACGTC. This encodes CASSYPGQSSYEQYV.

J is TRBJ2-5 and V is TRBV2; TRBD1 agrees at 7 bases. The J call is uncertain, as TRBJ2-7 better fits the DNA end. This CDR3 is built from 13 residues. Germline V lookup: CDR1 SNHLY, CDR2 FYNNEI. The CDR3 is CASSLETGYEQYF. Here the CDR3 DNA reads TGTGCCAGCAGCCTGGAGACAGGGTACGAGCAGTACTTC.

V usage is TRBV19 and J usage is TRBJ2-3; TRBD2 agrees at 7 bases. The V segment lost 6 bases and the J segment 2 bases; nucleotides outside the gene matches: 5. CDR3 length equals 14 residues. The germline V gene encodes CDR1 LNHDA and CDR2 SQIVND (reference sequence). The CDR3 nucleotides read TGTGCCAGTAGAGAGACTAGCCCCACAGATACGCAGTATTTT. This translates into CASRETSPTDTQYF.

This clonotype was picked up many times. The chain joins TRBV20-1 to TRBJ2-1, with D hard to call. The germline gives CDR1 DFQATT, CDR2 SNEGSKA (reference sequence). The CDR3 spans 12 residues. V was cut by 4 bases and J by 5 bases, with 9 bases left in between. The DNA of the CDR3 is TGCAGTGCTATCCCGGTGAACAATGAGCAGTTCTTC. It codes for CSAIPVNNEQFF.

The rearrangement joins TRBV24-1 to TRBJ1-2; the D gene is possibly TRBD1 (6 bases). Germline lookup yields CDR1 KGHDR and CDR2 SFDVKD. CDR3 length: 13 amino acids. V was trimmed by 7 bases and J by 7 bases, leaving 15 bases between them. The CDR3 DNA is TGTGCCACCAGCGCTAACAGGGTCTCTGGCTACACCTTC. Protein product: CATSANRVSGYTF.

This clonotype was counted many times. The genes are TRBV20-1 and TRBJ1-1, with 7 bases aligning to TRBD1. Germline-derived CDR1 and CDR2 are DFQATT and SNEGSKA (reference sequence). V lost 0 bases to trimming and J lost 2 bases; unmatched junction nucleotides: 6. The CDR3 length is 15 residues. CDR3 region: CSAREGTAVNTEAFF. CDR3 DNA: TGCAGTGCTAGAGAGGGGACAGCGGTCAACACTGAAGCTTTCTTT.

This clonotype turned up a few times. The rearrangement uses TRBV18 and TRBJ2-7; D might be TRBD2 (6 bases). The CDR3 runs to 14 residues. The ends were cut back, 3 bases at V and 4 bases at J, with 13 bases in the middle. The germline gives CDR1 KGHSH, CDR2 LQKENI. The CDR3 coding sequence is TGTGCCAGCTCACCCGAGTTGGGGGGATACGAGCAGTACGTC. This codes for CASSPELGGYEQYV.

Comment on this clonotype: The junction differs from germline at one of its ends, possibly a read error. The rearrangement links TRBV2 to TRBJ1-4; D unresolved. Germline V CDR1 and CDR2: SNHLY, FYNNEI. This CDR3 spans 10 amino acids. This chain's CDR3 is CASREEKLFF. As DNA, the CDR3 is TGTGCCAGCAGAGAAGAAAAACTGTTTTTT. The full variable domain, its missing parts supplied by reference TRBV2 and TRBJ1-4, is EPEVTQTPSHQVTQMGQEVILRCVPISNHLYFYWYRQILGQKVEFLVSFYNNEISEKSEIFDDQFSVERPDGSNFTLKIRSTKLEDSAMYFCASREEKLFFGSGTQLSVL.

The J gene is TRBJ2-1, the V gene TRBV7-2, with a tentative D call TRBD1 (7 bases). The CDR3 sequence is 15 residues long. Germline V gene sequence: CDR1 SGHTA, CDR2 FQGNSA. V lost 5 bases, J lost 4 bases, and 15 bases lay in between. CDR3 bases: TGTGCCAGCAGCCCATCAGGGGGGAGATACAATGAGCAGTTCTTC. This codes for CASSPSGGRYNEQFF.